A selection of T cell receptor beta chains follows, all from one sample in a study of CD8 T cells in Susac syndrome. A single record per CDR3 protein comes from TCRdb applying MiXCR to the immunoSEQ multiplex PCR reads. The profile shows approximately 120,000 distinct CDR3 sequences, roughly 93% of them singletons. Material for sequencing was CD8+ T cells from PBMCs. The origin of the receptors is a human donor with multiple sclerosis. Both conserved end residues are part of each CDR3. The order of the fields is J gene, V gene, CDR3 protein.

>TRBJ1-2|TRBV19
CASSIGAAGRYGYTF
>TRBJ1-6|TRBV6-5
CATAVGLPRGSPLHF
>TRBJ2-7|TRBV28
CASSPRRGFIQQYF
>TRBJ2-1|TRBV3-1
CASSLKPGELIYNEQFF
>TRBJ2-1|TRBV7-9
CASSFGGHGQFF
>TRBJ1-6|TRBV5-6
CASSHRGRNSPLHF
>TRBJ2-1|TRBV12-5
CASGFSGSYNEQFF
>TRBJ1-1|TRBV5-1
CASSQGKTEAFF
>TRBJ2-3|TRBV7-2
CASSVLAGGSTDTQYF
>TRBJ2-5|TRBV7-9
CASSPLRETQYF
>TRBJ1-4|TRBV29-1
CSAGGQTNEKLFF